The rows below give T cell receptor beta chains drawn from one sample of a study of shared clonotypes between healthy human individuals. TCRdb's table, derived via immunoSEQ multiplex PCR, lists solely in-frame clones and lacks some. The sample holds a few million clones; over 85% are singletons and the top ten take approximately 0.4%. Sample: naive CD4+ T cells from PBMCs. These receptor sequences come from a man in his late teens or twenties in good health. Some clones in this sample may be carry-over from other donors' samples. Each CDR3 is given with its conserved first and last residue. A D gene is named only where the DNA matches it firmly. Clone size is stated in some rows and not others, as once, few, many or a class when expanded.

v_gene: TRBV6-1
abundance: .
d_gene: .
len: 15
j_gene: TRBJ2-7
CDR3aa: CASRTLYYPPYEQYF
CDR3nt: TGTGCCAGCAGGACACTATACTACCCACCCTACGAGCAGTACTTC

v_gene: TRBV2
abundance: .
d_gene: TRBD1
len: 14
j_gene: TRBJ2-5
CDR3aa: CASRSRGFQETQYF
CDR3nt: TGTGCCAGCAGGAGCAGGGGGTTCCAAGAGACCCAGTACTTC

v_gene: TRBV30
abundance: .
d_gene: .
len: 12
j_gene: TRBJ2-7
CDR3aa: CAWSVANWAQYF
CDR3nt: TGTGCCTGGAGTGTAGCCAACTGGGCGCAGTACTTC

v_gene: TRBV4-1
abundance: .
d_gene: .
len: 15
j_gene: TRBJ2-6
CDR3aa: CASSDLGVGANVLTF
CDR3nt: TGCGCCAGCAGCGATCTTGGTGTTGGGGCCAACGTCCTGACTTTC

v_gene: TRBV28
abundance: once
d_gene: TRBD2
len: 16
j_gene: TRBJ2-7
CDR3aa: CASSSGTSGRPYEQYF
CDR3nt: TGTGCCAGCAGCTCAGGGACTAGCGGGAGACCCTACGAGCAGTACTTC

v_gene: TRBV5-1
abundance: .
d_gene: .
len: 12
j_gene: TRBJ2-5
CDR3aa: CASRQSQETQYF
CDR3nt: TGCGCCAGCCGACAGTCCCAAGAGACCCAGTACTTC

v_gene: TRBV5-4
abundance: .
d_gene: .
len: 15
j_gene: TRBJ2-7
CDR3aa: CASSLGTEASYEQYF
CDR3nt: TGTGCCAGCAGCTTGGGGACTGAAGCCTCCTACGAGCAGTACTTC

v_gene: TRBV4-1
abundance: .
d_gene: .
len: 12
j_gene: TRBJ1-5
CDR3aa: CASSQEAQPQHF
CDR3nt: TGCGCCAGCAGCCAAGAGGCCCAGCCCCAGCATTTT

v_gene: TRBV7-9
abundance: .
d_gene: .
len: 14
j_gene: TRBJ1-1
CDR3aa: CASSLRQGNTEAFF
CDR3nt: TGTGCCAGCAGCTTACGCCAGGGGAACACTGAAGCTTTCTTT

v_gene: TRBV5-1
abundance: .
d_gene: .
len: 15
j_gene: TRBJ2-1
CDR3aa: CASSLRLPGGNEQFF
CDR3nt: TGCGCCAGCAGCTTACGACTCCCCGGTGGCAATGAGCAGTTCTTC

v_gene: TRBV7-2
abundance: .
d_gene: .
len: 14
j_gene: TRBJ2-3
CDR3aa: CASSLDGNTDTQYF
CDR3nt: TGTGCCAGCAGCCTAGACGGAAACACAGATACGCAGTATTTT

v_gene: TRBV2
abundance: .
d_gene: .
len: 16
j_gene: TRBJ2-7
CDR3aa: CASSDVLVTNIYEQYF
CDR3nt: TGTGCCAGCAGTGACGTTTTGGTTACAAATATCTACGAGCAGTACTTC

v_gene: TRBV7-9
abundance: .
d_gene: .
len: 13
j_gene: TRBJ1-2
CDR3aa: CASSSTRLVGYTF
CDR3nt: TGTGCCAGCAGCTCGACACGACTTGTTGGCTACACCTTC

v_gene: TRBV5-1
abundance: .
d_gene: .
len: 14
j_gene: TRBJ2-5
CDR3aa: CASARQETAETQYF
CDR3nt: TGCGCCTCCGCACGACAGGAGACCGCAGAGACCCAGTACTTC

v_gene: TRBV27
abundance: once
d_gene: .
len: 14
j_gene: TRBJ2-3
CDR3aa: CASSHQISTDTQYF
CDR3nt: TGTGCCAGCAGTCACCAAATTAGCACAGATACGCAGTATTTT

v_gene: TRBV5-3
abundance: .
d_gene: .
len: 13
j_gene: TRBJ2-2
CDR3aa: CARSLRVCGELFF
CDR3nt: TGTGCCAGAAGCTTGCGAGTTTGCGGGGAGCTGTTTTTT